A selection of T cell receptor beta chains follows, all from one sample in a study of T cell clones after liver transplantation. Measured with immunoSEQ multiplex PCR; TCRdb has only the in-frame clones, and not every one. Among about 45,000 clones listed, 86% were seen once. The specimen comprised CD4+ T cells from blood, sampled 24 months after liver transplant. The receptors shown here come from a human patient who received a liver transplant. The graft donor may have given rise to some T cells. Both conserved end residues are trimmed from each CDR3.

j_call v_call cdr3_aa
TRBJ1-5 TRBV7-6 ASSRGQGRNQPQH
TRBJ2-3 TRBV29-1 SARYTDTQY
TRBJ1-1 TRBV7-9 ASSLAQSANTEAF
TRBJ2-1 TRBV2 ASRLYNEQF
TRBJ1-2 TRBV14 ASSQETYYGYT
TRBJ2-7 TRBV6-6 ASSYLGERNEQY
TRBJ2-4 TRBV9 ASSVGGGPAKNIQY
TRBJ1-2 TRBV29-1 SVPGQGANYGYT
TRBJ2-2 TRBV15 ATSRGLRGTADTGELF
TRBJ2-1 TRBV7-2 ASTKKRGGDEQF
TRBJ1-4 TRBV20-1 SARSGEKLF
TRBJ2-3 TRBV11-2 ASSLVGGTSTDTQY
TRBJ2-5 TRBV4-2 ASSHPGQGQETQY
TRBJ2-4 TRBV6-7 ASSYEADNLAKNIQY
TRBJ2-7 TRBV7-2 ASSPGQGPYEQY
TRBJ2-1 TRBV19 ASSIGRMTSYNEQF
TRBJ1-1 TRBV6-5 ASSREGSTEAF
TRBJ2-2 TRBV2 ASSPILVGPGELF
TRBJ1-3 TRBV29-1 SGQSGNTIY
TRBJ1-2 TRBV5-1 ASSLGLGLANYGYT
TRBJ1-1 TRBV21-1 ASSKVGFMNTEAF
TRBJ1-5 TRBV6-5 ASSYDDNQPQH
TRBJ1-2 TRBV6-5 ASSYSFKGSGYT
TRBJ2-6 TRBV28 ASSLWGSGANVLT
TRBJ2-2 TRBV30 AWSTLSGELF
TRBJ2-7 TRBV28 ASSLWTYEQY
TRBJ2-5 TRBV4-1 ASSQDGTNQETQY
TRBJ1-5 TRBV7-2 ASSKGGSNQPQH
TRBJ1-6 TRBV18 ASSLQSSRGDNSPLH